What follows are 21 T cell receptor beta chains derived from one specimen sequenced in a study of cytomegalovirus exposure and HLA in healthy donors. It was with 60 Vbeta and 13 Jbeta primers that the PCR ran. The data were produced by immunoSEQ multiplex PCR, yet TCRdb's version contains in-frame clones alone and is incomplete. Counted here are about 140,000 clones, 8.9% occurring once; the ten biggest clones make up roughly 6.4%. Input material: PBMCs. The receptors originated from a woman in her thirties or forties in good health and CMV-seropositive.

V gene TRBV5-4 combines with J gene TRBJ2-5, with 8 positions matching TRBD2. The CDR3 contains 15 residues. Per the germline V gene, CDR1 is SGHNT and CDR2 is YYREEE (reference sequence). J lost 4 bases, V lost 2 bases, and 7 bases had no gene match. The CDR3 DNA reads as TGTGCCAGCAGCTTTGGGGGGGCGGGGGGAGAGACCCAGTACTTC. Translating gives CASSFGGAGGETQYF.

In its sample, this clone was seen many times. This chain connects TRBV5-4 to TRBJ2-7; TRBD1 matches 7 bases. CDR1 is SGHNT, CDR2 YYREEE, per germline (reference sequence). The CDR3 spans 16 residues. Germline trimming cut 4 bases from V and 3 bases from J; bases unmatched to any gene: 13. This CDR3 reads CASSPRTGHPLYEQYF. Written as DNA, the CDR3 is TGTGCCAGCAGCCCGCGGACAGGCCATCCCCTCTACGAGCAGTACTTC.

This clone occurred a few times. The V and J genes are TRBV5-6 and TRBJ2-2; TRBD2 aligns across 11 bases. Germline V gene sequence: CDR1 SGHDT, CDR2 YYEEEE. The V and J ends lost 4 bases and 8 bases, in that order; junction bases with no gene match: 10. The CDR3 is 16 amino acids. CDR3 in amino acids: CASSDGTSGELGELFF. The CDR3 DNA reads TGTGCCAGCAGCGACGGGACTAGCGGCGAACTTGGGGAGCTGTTTTTT.

The chain is built from TRBV9 and TRBJ2-7, with D perhaps matching TRBD1 (6 bases). Germline V gene sequence: CDR1 SGDLS, CDR2 YYNGEE. V was clipped by 0 bases and J by 0 bases, with 10 bases between them. This CDR3 has 15 amino acids. CDR3 amino acids: CASSVGQESSYEQYF. The CDR3 DNA reads TGTGCCAGCAGCGTAGGACAGGAGAGCTCCTACGAGCAGTACTTC.

This clone was counted only a few times. The V gene is TRBV4-3, the J gene TRBJ1-6; TRBD1 is a possible D gene (5 bases). Trimming removed 1 base from V and 6 bases from J, with 13 bases in between. This CDR3 has 16 residues. CDR1 LGHNA and CDR2 YSLEER come from the germline V gene. DNA for the CDR3: TGCGCCAGCAGCCAAGGGTCAGGGCTCTTTAATTCACCCCTCCACTTT. Its translation: CASSQGSGLFNSPLHF.

The rearrangement uses TRBV5-1 and TRBJ2-1; 8 bases line up with TRBD1. This CDR3 is built from 14 residues. The V segment lost 5 bases and the J segment 8 bases; nucleotides outside the gene matches: 9. Germline CDR1 SGHRS, CDR2 YFSETQ. CDR3 residues: CASRVDRVWDEQFF. The CDR3 nucleotides are TGCGCCAGCAGGGTGGACAGGGTATGGGATGAGCAGTTCTTC.

This clone was observed a few times. The CDR3 bases are TGCGCCAGCAGCCAAGGAGACCGGGACATTGAAAAACTGTTTTTT. Translating it yields CASSQGDRDIEKLFF. The genes are TRBV4-1 and TRBJ1-4, with a weak D call TRBD1 (6 bases). CDR1 and CDR2 (germline): MGHRA, YSYEKL. The CDR3 sequence is 15 residues long. V gave up 1 base and J gave up 7 bases, with 13 bases separating them.

This clone was seen more than once but under ten times. The CDR3 spells CASSQGLAGRQFF. As DNA, the CDR3 is TGTGCCAGCAGCCAGGGACTAGCGGGGAGGCAGTTCTTC. The chain recombines TRBV6-1 with TRBJ2-1; 13 nucleotides agree with TRBD2. Germline CDR1 is MNHNS and CDR2 is SASEGT. This CDR3 region has 13 residues. V gave up 6 bases and J gave up 12 bases; unmatched junction bases: 5.

V and J are TRBV27 and TRBJ2-1; D remains unclear. CDR3 length: 14 amino acids. CDR1 and CDR2 (germline): MNHEY, SMNVEV (reference sequence). Trimming cost V 4 bases and J 5 bases, with 12 bases left between them. The chain's CDR3 is CASSWNRGHNEQFF. The CDR3 bases are TGTGCCAGCAGTTGGAATAGAGGTCACAATGAGCAGTTCTTC.

The DNA of the CDR3 is TGTGCCAGCAGCTCCACAGGGGTTGAGACCCAGTACTTC. Residues: CASSSTGVETQYF. The chain carries TRBV5-6 and TRBJ2-5; TRBD1 agrees at 7 bases. The CDR3 loop spans 13 amino acids. Germline V gene sequence: CDR1 SGHDT, CDR2 YYEEEE. Germline trimming cut 3 bases from V and 5 bases from J; bases unmatched to any gene: 4.

In this sample, this clone turned up a few times. The V call is TRBV6-6, the J call TRBJ2-7; weak D call: TRBD1 (5 bases). This CDR3 is built from 13 residues. The germline V and J ends were trimmed by 7 bases and 2 bases, with 12 bases remaining between them. The V gene's germline CDR1 is MNHNY and CDR2 SVGAGI (reference sequence). Here the CDR3 reads CASTQGFTYEQYF. In DNA form, the CDR3 reads TGTGCCAGCACTCAGGGATTCACCTACGAGCAGTACTTC.

In this sample, this clone turned up a few times. This chain links TRBV6-1 with TRBJ1-6; 7 bases match TRBD1. There are 15 residues in the CDR3. Germline V gives CDR1 MNHNS, CDR2 SASEGT. Trimming removed 7 bases from V and 6 bases from J; junction bases left unmatched: 9. The chain's CDR3 is CASTPRQGGNSPLHF. In DNA, the CDR3 is TGTGCCAGCACCCCCAGACAGGGAGGTAATTCACCCCTCCACTTT.

Points on this clone: The sample has other DNA sequences that encode this CDR3 too. This chain joins TRBV5-1 and TRBJ1-6, with 7 bases identical to TRBD1. The CDR3 runs 15 residues. J was trimmed by 9 bases and V by 4 bases; bases with no gene match: 10. Germline-derived CDR1 and CDR2 are SGHRS and YFSETQ. The CDR3 is CASSRDGRGPSPLHF. In DNA, the CDR3 is TGCGCCAGCAGCCGGGACGGAAGGGGGCCTTCACCCCTCCACTTT. Full variable domain (missing parts from reference TRBV5-1 and TRBJ1-6): KAGVTQTPRYLIKTRGQQVTLSCSPISGHRSVSWYQQTPGQGLQFLFEYFSETQRNKGNFPGRFSGRQFSNSRSEMNVSTLELGDSALYLCASSRDGRGPSPLHFGNGTRLTVT.

The rearrangement joins TRBV19 to TRBJ2-7; 10 bases line up with TRBD1. The trim removed 4 bases at V and 3 bases at J, leaving 6 bases unmatched. Germline V CDR1 and CDR2: LNHDA, SQIVND (reference sequence). This CDR3 contains 15 residues. DNA for the CDR3: TGTGCCAGTAGTACCCAGACAGGGGGCAGCTACGAGCAGTACTTC. It yields the protein CASSTQTGGSYEQYF.

The rearrangement uses TRBV6-1 and TRBJ1-2, with D unclear. V was pared by 3 bases and J by 4 bases, with 9 bases between. There are 13 residues in the CDR3. The V gene's germline CDR1 is MNHNS and CDR2 SASEGT. The CDR3 region is CASSDLVGYGYTF. CDR3 coding DNA: TGTGCCAGCAGTGATCTAGTAGGCTATGGCTACACCTTC.

This clone was detected only a few times. V and J are TRBV27 and TRBJ2-2, with TRBD2 matching 7 bases. This CDR3 has 14 residues. The ends lost 5 bases at V and 6 bases at J; junction bases unmatched: 6. CDR1 and CDR2 from the germline V gene are MNHEY and SMNVEV (reference sequence). CDR3 residues: CASSLLTSAGELFF. CDR3 DNA sequence: TGTGCCAGCAGTCTTCTAACTAGCGCCGGGGAGCTGTTTTTT.

This clone was observed a few times. J is TRBJ1-5 and V is TRBV4-3; 8 bases fit TRBD1. Per germline, CDR1 LGHNA and CDR2 YSLEER. V lost 6 bases to trimming and J lost 5 bases; unmatched junction nucleotides: 9. CDR3 length equals 15 residues. The DNA for the CDR3 is TGCGCCAGCAGTCTGGGGCACAGGGGGGATCAGCCCCAGCATTTT. Its translation is CASSLGHRGDQPQHF.

V and J are TRBV6-1 and TRBJ1-4; TRBD1 is a possible D gene (6 bases). Trimming stripped 7 bases from V and 0 bases from J, with 12 bases between. The CDR3 covers 15 residues. Germline-derived CDR1 and CDR2 are MNHNS and SASEGT. As DNA, the CDR3 is TGTGCCAGCACTGGACAGACTGCAACTAATGAAAAACTGTTTTTT. Its protein product is CASTGQTATNEKLFF.

The CDR3 DNA is TGTGCCAGCAGTTTTACTACCGGGACAGCGACGAATCAGCCCCAGCATTTT. This sequence encodes CASSFTTGTATNQPQHF. The chain joins TRBV27 to TRBJ1-5, with 7 nucleotides matching TRBD1. Trimming removed 3 bases from V and 4 bases from J; junction bases left unmatched: 12. This CDR3 has 17 amino acids. The germline gives CDR1 MNHEY, CDR2 SMNVEV (reference sequence).

This clone was observed a handful of times. The chain carries TRBV19 and TRBJ1-2; D is undetermined. This CDR3 spans 14 amino acids. Trimming left V 3 bases short and J 4 bases short, with 12 bases between. Per germline, CDR1 LNHDA and CDR2 SQIVND (reference sequence). The CDR3 spells CASSMGGVRYGYTF. CDR3 nucleotides: TGTGCCAGTAGTATGGGCGGGGTCCGCTATGGCTACACCTTC.

This clone was seen a handful of times. The chain couples TRBV6-1 to TRBJ1-2; 8 bases fit TRBD1. V shed 6 bases, J shed 7 bases, and the junction held 7 bases outside the gene matches. The CDR3 contains 13 residues. Germline values: CDR1 MNHNS, CDR2 SASEGT. This chain's CDR3 is CASRGRGQGGYTF. CDR3 nucleotide sequence: TGTGCCAGCAGAGGCAGGGGGCAGGGTGGCTACACCTTC.